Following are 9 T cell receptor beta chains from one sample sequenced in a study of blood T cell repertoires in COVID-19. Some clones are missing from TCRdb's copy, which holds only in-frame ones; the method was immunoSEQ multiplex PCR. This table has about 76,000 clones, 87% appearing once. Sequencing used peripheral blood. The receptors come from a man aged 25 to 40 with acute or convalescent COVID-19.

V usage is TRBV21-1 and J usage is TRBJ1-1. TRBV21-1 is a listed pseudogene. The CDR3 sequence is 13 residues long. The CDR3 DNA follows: TGTGCCAGCAGCAAACGGGAGAACACTGAAGCTTTCTTT. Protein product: CASSKRENTEAFF.

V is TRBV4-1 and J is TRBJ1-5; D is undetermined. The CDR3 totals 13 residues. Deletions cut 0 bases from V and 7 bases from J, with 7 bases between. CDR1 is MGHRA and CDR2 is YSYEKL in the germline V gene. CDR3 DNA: TGCGCCAGCAGCCAAGATGAGGAACAGCCCCAGCATTTT. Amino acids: CASSQDEEQPQHF.

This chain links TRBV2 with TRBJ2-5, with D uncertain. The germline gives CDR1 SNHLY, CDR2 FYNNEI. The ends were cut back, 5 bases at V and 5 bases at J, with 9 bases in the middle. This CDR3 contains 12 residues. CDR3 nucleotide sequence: TGTGCCAGCAGTAAGACATTTGAGACCCAGTACTTC. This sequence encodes CASSKTFETQYF. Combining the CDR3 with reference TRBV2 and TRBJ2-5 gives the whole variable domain EPEVTQTPSHQVTQMGQEVILRCVPISNHLYFYWYRQILGQKVEFLVSFYNNEISEKSEIFDDQFSVERPDGSNFTLKIRSTKLEDSAMYFCASSKTFETQYFGPGTRLLVL.

CDR3 residues: CASSSHAGNEAFF. The CDR3 DNA follows: TGTGCCAGCAGTTCCCATGCAGGAAATGAAGCTTTCTTT. The chain links TRBV12-3 or TRBV12-4 to TRBJ1-1; D gene uncertain. Trimming left V 4 bases short and J 7 bases short, with 13 bases between. The CDR3 is 13 amino acids.

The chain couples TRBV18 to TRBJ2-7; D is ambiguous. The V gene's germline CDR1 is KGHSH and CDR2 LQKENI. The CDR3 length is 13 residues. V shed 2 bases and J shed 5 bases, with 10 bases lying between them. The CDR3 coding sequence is TGTGCCAGCTCACCAAAAAAGCTTAACGAGCAGTACTTC. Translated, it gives CASSPKKLNEQYF.

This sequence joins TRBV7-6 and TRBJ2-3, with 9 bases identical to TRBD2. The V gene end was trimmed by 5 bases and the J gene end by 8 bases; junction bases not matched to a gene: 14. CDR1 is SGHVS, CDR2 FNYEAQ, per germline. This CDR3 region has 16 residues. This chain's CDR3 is CASSPGMAGGPVTQYF. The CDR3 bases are TGTGCCAGCAGCCCCGGGATGGCGGGAGGGCCTGTTACGCAGTATTTT.

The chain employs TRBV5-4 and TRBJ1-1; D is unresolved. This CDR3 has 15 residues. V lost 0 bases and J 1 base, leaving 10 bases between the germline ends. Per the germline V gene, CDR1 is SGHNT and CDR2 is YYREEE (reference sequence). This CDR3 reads CASSLETVTNTEAFF. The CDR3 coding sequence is TGTGCCAGCAGCTTGGAAACAGTCACGAACACTGAAGCTTTCTTT.

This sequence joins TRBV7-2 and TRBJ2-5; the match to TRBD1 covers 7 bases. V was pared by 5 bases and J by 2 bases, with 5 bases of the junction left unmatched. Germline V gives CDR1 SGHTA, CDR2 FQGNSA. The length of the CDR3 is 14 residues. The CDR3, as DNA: TGTGCCAGCAGCCCCCACAGGGGTCAAGAGACCCAGTACTTC. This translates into CASSPHRGQETQYF. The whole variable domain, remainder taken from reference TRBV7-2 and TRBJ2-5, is GAGVSQSPSNKVTEKGKDVELRCDPISGHTALYWYRQSLGQGLEFLIYFQGNSAPDKSGLPSDRFSAERTGGSVSTLTIQRTQQEDSAVYLCASSPHRGQETQYFGPGTRLLVL.

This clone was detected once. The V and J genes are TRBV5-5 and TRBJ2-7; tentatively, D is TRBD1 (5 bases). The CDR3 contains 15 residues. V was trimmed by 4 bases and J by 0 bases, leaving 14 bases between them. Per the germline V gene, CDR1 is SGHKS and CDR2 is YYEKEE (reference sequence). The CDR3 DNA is TGTGCCAGCAGCCCGATCCACAGGAGCTCCTACGAGCAGTACTTC. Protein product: CASSPIHRSSYEQYF. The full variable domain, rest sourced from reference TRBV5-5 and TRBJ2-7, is DAGVTQSPTHLIKTRGQQVTLRCSPISGHKSVSWYQQVLGQGPQFIFQYYEKEERGRGNFPDRFSARQFPNYSSELNVNALLLGDSALYLCASSPIHRSSYEQYFGPGTRLTVT.